This T cell receptor (beta chain) is drawn from a study of T cells in localized non-small cell lung cancer. Repertoires were generated with immunoSEQ multiplex PCR, while TCRdb's copy carries only in-frame clones and drops some. In the table there are 33,000 or so clones, roughly 87% of which are singletons. Germline values: CDR1 SGHTA, CDR2 FQGTGA. This CDR3 is built from 15 residues. The ends were cut back, 2 bases at V and 3 bases at J, with 11 bases in the middle. The sequence came from a male donor aged 60 or over with stage III squamous cell lung carcinoma. This chain joins TRBV7-3 and TRBJ2-1, with D perhaps matching TRBD1 or TRBD2 (6 bases each). Here the sequenced sample was peripheral blood, taken before any cancer treatment. CDR3 loop: CASSLGGPDYNEQFF. The CDR3 bases are TGTGCCAGCAGCTTAGGGGGGCCAGACTACAATGAGCAGTTCTTC.